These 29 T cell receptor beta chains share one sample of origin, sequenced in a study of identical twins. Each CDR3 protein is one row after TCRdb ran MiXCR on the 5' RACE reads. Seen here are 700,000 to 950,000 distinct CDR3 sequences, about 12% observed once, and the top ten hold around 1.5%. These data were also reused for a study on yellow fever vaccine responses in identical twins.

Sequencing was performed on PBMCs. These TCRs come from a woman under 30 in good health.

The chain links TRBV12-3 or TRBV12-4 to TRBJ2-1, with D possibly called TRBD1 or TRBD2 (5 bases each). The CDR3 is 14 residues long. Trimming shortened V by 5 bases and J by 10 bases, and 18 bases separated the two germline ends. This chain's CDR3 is CASSPAGTASEQFF. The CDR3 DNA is TGTGCCAGCAGTCCCGCCGGGACCGCCTCGGAGCAGTTCTTC.

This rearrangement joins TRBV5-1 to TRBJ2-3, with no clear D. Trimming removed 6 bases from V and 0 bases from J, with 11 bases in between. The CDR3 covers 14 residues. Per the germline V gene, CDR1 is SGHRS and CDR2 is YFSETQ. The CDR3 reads CASTHGVSTDTQYF. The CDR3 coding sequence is TGCGCCAGCACCCACGGAGTGAGCACAGATACGCAGTATTTT.

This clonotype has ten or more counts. The CDR3 here is CASSLDLGEQFF. For the CDR3, the DNA is TGTGCCAGCAGCTTAGATTTGGGTGAGCAGTTCTTC. J is TRBJ2-1 and V is TRBV7-9, with unresolved D. CDR3 size: 12 residues. Trimming removed 1 base from V and 9 bases from J, with 7 bases in between. From germline, CDR1 is SEHNR and CDR2 FQNEAQ (reference sequence).

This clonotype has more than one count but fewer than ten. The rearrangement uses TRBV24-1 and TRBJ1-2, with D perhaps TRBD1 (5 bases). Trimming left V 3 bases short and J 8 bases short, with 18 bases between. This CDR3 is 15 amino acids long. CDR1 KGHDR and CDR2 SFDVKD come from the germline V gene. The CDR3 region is CATSDPGTGRVGYTF. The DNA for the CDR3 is TGTGCCACCAGTGATCCGGGGACGGGGAGAGTCGGCTACACCTTC.

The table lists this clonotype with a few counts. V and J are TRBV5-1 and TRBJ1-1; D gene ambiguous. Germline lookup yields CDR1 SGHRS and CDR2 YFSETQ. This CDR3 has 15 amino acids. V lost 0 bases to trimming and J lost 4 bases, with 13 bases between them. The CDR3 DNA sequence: TGCGCCAGCAGCTTGGGGGAAACAACCGTCACTGAAGCTTTCTTT. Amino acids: CASSLGETTVTEAFF.

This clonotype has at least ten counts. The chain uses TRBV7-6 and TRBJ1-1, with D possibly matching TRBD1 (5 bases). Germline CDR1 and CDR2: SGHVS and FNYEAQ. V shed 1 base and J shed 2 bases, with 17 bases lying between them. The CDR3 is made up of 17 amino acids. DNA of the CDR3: TGTGCCAGCAGCTTAGGTCCAGGGAAGAGTGGTAACACTGAAGCTTTCTTT. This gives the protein CASSLGPGKSGNTEAFF.

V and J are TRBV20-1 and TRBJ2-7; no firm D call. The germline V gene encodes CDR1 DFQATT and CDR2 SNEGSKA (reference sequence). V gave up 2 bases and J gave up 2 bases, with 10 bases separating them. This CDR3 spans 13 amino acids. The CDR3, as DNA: TGCAGTGCTAGACGGCCAGGTACCTACGAGCAGTACGTC. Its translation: CSARRPGTYEQYV.

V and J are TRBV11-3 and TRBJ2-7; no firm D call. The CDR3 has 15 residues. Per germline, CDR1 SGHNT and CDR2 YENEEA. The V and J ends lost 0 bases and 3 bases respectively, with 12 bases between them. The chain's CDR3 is CASSLDRSLGYEQYF. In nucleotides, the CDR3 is TGTGCCAGCAGCTTAGATCGCTCCCTTGGCTACGAGCAGTACTTC. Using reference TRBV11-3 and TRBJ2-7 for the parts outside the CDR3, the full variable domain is EAGVVQSPRYKIIEKKQPVAFWCNPISGHNTLYWYLQNLGQGPELLIRYENEEAVDDSQLPKDRFSAERLKGVDSTLKIQPAELGDSAVYLCASSLDRSLGYEQYFGPGTRLTVT.

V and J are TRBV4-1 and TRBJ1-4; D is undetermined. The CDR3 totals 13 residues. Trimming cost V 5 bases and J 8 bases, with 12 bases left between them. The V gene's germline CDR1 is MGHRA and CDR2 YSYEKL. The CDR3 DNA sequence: TGCGCCAGCAGCTTACTAATGGGGGAAAAACTGTTTTTT. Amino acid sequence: CASSLLMGEKLFF.

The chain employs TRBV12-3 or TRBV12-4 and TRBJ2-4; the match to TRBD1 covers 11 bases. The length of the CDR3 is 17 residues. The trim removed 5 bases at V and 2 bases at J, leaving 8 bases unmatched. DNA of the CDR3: TGTGCCAGCAGTGACGGACAGGGGGCGATTTCCAAAAACATTCAGTACTTC. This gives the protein CASSDGQGAISKNIQYF.

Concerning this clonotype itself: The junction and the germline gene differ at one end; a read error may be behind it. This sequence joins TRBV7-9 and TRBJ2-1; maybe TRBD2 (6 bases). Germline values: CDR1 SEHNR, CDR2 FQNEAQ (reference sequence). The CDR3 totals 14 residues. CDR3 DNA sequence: TGTGTCAGCAGCTTGGCGGGATCCTACAATGAGCAGTTCTTC. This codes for CVSSLAGSYNEQFF.

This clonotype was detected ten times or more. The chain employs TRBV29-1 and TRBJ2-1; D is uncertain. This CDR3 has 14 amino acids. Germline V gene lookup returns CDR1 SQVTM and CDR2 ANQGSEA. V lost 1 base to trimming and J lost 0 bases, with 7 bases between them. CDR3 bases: TGCAGCGTTGAAGGGGGTAGCTCCTACAATGAGCAGTTCTTC. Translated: CSVEGGSSYNEQFF.

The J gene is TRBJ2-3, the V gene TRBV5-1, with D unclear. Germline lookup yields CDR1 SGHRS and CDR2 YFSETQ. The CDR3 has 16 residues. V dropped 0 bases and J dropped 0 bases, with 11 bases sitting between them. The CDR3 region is CASSLGFLYSTDTQYF. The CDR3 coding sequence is TGCGCCAGCAGCTTGGGCTTCCTTTATAGCACAGATACGCAGTATTTT.

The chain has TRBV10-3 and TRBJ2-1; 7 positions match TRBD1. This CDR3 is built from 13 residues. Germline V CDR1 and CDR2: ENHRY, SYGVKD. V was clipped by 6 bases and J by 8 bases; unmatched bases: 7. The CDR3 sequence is CAISDRDGDEQFF. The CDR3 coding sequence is TGTGCCATCAGCGACAGGGACGGTGATGAGCAGTTCTTC.

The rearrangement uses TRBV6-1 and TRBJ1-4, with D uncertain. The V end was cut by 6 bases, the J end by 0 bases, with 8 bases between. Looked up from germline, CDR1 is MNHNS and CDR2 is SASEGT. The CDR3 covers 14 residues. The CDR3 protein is CASRHGATNEKLFF. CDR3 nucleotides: TGTGCCAGCAGGCATGGGGCAACTAATGAAAAACTGTTTTTT.

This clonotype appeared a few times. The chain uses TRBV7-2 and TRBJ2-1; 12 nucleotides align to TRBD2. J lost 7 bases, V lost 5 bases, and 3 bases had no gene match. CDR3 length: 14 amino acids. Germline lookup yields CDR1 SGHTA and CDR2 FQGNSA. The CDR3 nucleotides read TGTGCCAGCAGCGTTCTAGCGGGGGGGAATGAGCAGTTCTTC. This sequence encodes CASSVLAGGNEQFF.

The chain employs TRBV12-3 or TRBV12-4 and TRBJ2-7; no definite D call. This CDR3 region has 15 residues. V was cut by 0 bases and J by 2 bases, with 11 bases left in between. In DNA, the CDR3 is TGTGCCAGCAGTTTAGCCCCGGCGGTGACCTACGAGCAGTACTTC. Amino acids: CASSLAPAVTYEQYF.

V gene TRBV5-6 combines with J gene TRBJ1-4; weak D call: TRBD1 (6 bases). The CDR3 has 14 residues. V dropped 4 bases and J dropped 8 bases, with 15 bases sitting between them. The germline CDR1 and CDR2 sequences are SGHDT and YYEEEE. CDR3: CASSRWGREEKLFF. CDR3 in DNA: TGTGCCAGCAGCCGGTGGGGGCGGGAAGAAAAACTGTTTTTT.

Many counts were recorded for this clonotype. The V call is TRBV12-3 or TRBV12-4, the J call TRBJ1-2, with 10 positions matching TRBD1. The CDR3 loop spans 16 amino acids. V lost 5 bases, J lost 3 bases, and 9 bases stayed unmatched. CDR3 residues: CASSQKDRGLYYGYTF. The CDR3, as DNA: TGTGCCAGCAGTCAAAAAGACAGGGGGCTTTACTATGGCTACACCTTC.

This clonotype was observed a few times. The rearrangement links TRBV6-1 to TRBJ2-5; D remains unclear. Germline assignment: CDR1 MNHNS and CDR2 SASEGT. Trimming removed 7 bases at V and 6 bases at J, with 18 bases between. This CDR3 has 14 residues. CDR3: CASIGQVELKTQYF. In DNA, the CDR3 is TGTGCCAGCATTGGGCAGGTCGAGTTAAAGACCCAGTACTTC.

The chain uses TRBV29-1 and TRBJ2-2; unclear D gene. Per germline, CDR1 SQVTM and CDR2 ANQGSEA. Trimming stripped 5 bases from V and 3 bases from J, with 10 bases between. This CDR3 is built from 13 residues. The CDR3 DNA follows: TGCAGCGTTCGTGTTTCCGACACCGGGGAGCTGTTTTTT. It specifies CSVRVSDTGELFF.

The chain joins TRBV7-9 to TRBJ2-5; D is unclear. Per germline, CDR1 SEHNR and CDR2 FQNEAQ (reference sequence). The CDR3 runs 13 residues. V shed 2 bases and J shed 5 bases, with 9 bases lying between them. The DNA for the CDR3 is TGTGCCAGCAGCTTACAAGGGTACGAGACCCAGTACTTC. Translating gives CASSLQGYETQYF.

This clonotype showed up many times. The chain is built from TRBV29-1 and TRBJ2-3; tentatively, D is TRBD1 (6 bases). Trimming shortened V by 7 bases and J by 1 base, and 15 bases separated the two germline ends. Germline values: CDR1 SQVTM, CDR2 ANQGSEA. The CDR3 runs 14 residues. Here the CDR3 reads CSAYREGGTDTQYF. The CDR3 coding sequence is TGCAGCGCGTACAGGGAAGGGGGCACAGATACGCAGTATTTT.

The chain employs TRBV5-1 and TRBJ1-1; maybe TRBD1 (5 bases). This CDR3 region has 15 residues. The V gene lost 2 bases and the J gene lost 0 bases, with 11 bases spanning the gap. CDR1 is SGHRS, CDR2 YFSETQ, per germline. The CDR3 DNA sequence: TGCGCCAGCAGCTTAGGTACCAGGGTGAACACTGAAGCTTTCTTT. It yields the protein CASSLGTRVNTEAFF.

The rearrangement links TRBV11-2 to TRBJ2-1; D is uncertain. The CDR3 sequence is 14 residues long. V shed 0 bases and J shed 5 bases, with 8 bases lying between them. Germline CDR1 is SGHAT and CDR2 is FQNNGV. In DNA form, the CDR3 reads TGTGCCAGCAGCTTAGAGCCCGGTGACAATGAGCAGTTCTTC. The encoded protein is CASSLEPGDNEQFF. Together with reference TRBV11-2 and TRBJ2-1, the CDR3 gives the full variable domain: EAGVAQSPRYKIIEKRQSVAFWCNPISGHATLYWYQQILGQGPKLLIQFQNNGVVDDSQLPKDRFSAERLKGVDSTLKIQPAKLEDSAVYLCASSLEPGDNEQFFGPGTRLTVL.

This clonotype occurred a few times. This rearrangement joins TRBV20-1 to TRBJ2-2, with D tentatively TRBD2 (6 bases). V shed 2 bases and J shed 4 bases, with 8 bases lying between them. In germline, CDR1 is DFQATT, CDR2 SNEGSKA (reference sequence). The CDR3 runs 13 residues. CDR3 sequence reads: CSARRGSTGELFF. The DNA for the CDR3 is TGCAGTGCTAGACGGGGGAGCACCGGGGAGCTGTTTTTT.

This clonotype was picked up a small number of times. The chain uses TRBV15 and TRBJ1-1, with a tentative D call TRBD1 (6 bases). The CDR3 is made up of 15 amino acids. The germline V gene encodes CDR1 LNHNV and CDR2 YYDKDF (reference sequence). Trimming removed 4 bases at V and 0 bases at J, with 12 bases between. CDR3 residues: CATSTDRSMNTEAFF. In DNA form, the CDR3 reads TGTGCCACCAGCACTGACAGGTCCATGAACACTGAAGCTTTCTTT. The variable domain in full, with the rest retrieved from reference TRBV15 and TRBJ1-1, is DAMVIQNPRYQVTQFGKPVTLSCSQTLNHNVMYWYQQKSSQAPKLLFHYYDKDFNNEADTPDNFQSRRPNTSFCFLDIRSPGLGDTAMYLCATSTDRSMNTEAFFGQGTRLTVV.

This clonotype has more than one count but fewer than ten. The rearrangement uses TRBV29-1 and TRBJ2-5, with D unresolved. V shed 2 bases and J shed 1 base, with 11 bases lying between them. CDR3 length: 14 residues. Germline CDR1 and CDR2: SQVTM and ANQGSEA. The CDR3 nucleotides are TGCAGCGTTGAAATAGTGGGAACCCAAGAGACCCAGTACTTC. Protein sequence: CSVEIVGTQETQYF.

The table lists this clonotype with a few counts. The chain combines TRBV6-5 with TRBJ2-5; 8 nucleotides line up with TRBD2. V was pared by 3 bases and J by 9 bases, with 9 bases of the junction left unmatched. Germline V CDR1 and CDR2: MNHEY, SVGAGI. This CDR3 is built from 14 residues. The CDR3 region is CASSYRTGGEAQYF. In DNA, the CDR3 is TGTGCCAGCAGTTATCGAACCGGGGGGGAGGCCCAGTACTTC.